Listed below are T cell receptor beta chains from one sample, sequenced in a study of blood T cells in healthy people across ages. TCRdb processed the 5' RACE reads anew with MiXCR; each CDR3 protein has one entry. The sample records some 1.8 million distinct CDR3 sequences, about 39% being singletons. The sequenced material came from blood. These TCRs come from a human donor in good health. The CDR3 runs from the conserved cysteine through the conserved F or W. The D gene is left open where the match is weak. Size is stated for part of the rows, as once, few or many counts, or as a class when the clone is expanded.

TGCAGTGCTAGCCCGATTCTCTCGGATCAGCCCCAGCATTTT CSASPILSDQPQHF TRBV20-1 NA TRBJ1-5 NA
TGTGCCAGCAGCTTGGGACGACTTATTAGAACGGAGACCCAGTACTTC CASSLGRLIRTETQYF TRBV7-8 NA TRBJ2-5 NA
TGTGCCACCAGCCACGGGACGGGGTACGAGCAGTACTTC CATSHGTGYEQYF TRBV15 NA TRBJ2-7 NA
TGTGCCAGCAACGACTTGGGGGGGGGCACGGATGAGCAGTTCTTC CASNDLGGGTDEQFF TRBV6-2/TRBV6-3 few TRBJ2-1 NA
TGTGCCAGCAGTTTAAGCGAGGGAATGCAGTATTTT CASSLSEGMQYF TRBV12-3/TRBV12-4 NA TRBJ2-3 NA
TGCGCCAGCAGCCAGGATACCTCAGGGAGGAGAGAGGCAGATACGCAGTATTTT CASSQDTSGRREADTQYF TRBV4-3 NA TRBJ2-3 NA
TGTGCCAGCAGTTCATTGATCGGAGGGGTGAACACTGAAGCTTTCTTT CASSSLIGGVNTEAFF TRBV6-2/TRBV6-3 NA TRBJ1-1 NA
TGCAGTGCTCTCCAGGCCAGAAAAGCCAAAAACATTCAGTACTTC CSALQARKAKNIQYF TRBV20-1 NA TRBJ2-4 NA
TGTGCCAGCAGTTATGGGGAACGGTACAATGAGCAGTTCTTC CASSYGERYNEQFF TRBV6-5 few TRBJ2-1 NA
TGTGCCAGCAGCTTAGGGGTAGCGGGGTTCAATGAGCAGTTCTTC CASSLGVAGFNEQFF TRBV7-3 NA TRBJ2-1 TRBD2
TGTGCCAGCGGCCCGGGGCTGACGAACACTGAAGCTTTCTTT CASGPGLTNTEAFF TRBV9 NA TRBJ1-1 NA
TGTGCCAGCAGCCAAGAGTTGTTTTTGGGCAGGGGTAAAGAAAAACTGTTTTTT CASSQELFLGRGKEKLFF TRBV4-2 NA TRBJ1-4 NA
TGTGCCAGCAGTTTGACCGGGCCGAACACAGATACGCAGTATTTT CASSLTGPNTDTQYF TRBV12-3/TRBV12-4 few TRBJ2-3 NA
TGTGCCAGCATGGAAGGGTCCTACGAGCAGTACTTC CASMEGSYEQYF TRBV28 few TRBJ2-7 NA
TGTGCCAGCAGTGGGACGGTTCAGAACTATGGCTACACCTTC CASSGTVQNYGYTF TRBV28 NA TRBJ1-2 NA
TGCGCCAGCAGCTTGTCACGGGGGGACCAAGAGACCCAGTACTTC CASSLSRGDQETQYF TRBV5-1 NA TRBJ2-5 TRBD2
TGCAGTGCTAGCCCTCCTCGGCGGGGACAGCTCCTTGCAACTAATGAAAAACTGTTTTTT CSASPPRRGQLLATNEKLFF TRBV20-1 few TRBJ1-4 TRBD1
TGTGCCAGCAGCTTCCGGGACGTGAAGGAGCAGTACTTC CASSFRDVKEQYF TRBV5-6 few TRBJ2-7 NA
TGTGCCAGCCGAGCGGATGGGGGCCTTGCGGATGAAAAACTGTTTTTT CASRADGGLADEKLFF TRBV11-1 few TRBJ1-4 NA
TGCGCCAGCAGCCAAGAAGGAGCCGCGACTGGAAACACCATATATTTT CASSQEGAATGNTIYF TRBV4-3 NA TRBJ1-3 NA
TGTGCCAGCAGAACCCCCTTAAAGACAGCCCCTCCTAACTACGAGCAGTACTTC CASRTPLKTAPPNYEQYF TRBV5-5 NA TRBJ2-7 NA
TGCGCCAGCTCGGGACAGACAGGATACGAGCAGTACTTC CASSGQTGYEQYF TRBV4-1 few TRBJ2-7 TRBD1
TGTGCCAGCACCGGGGGGGCTGGCAGCTATGGCTACACCTTC CASTGGAGSYGYTF TRBV12-3/TRBV12-4 NA TRBJ1-2 NA
TGCGCCAGCAGCTACGGACAGGTTTCCCCGGGTGCTGGGGCCAACGTCCTGACTTTC CASSYGQVSPGAGANVLTF TRBV5-1 few TRBJ2-6 TRBD1
TGCGCCAGCAGCCAAGAATACGGCAACCAAGAGACCCAGTACTTC CASSQEYGNQETQYF TRBV4-1 NA TRBJ2-5 NA
TGTGCCAGCAGCCGAATAAGCGGGGGGAGCTCCTACAATGAGCAGTTCTTC CASSRISGGSSYNEQFF TRBV3-1 NA TRBJ2-1 TRBD2
TGTGCCAGCAGGTGGACAACCCTGGGGGAGCAGTACTTC CASRWTTLGEQYF TRBV12-3/TRBV12-4 few TRBJ2-7 NA
TGCGCCAGCACGGAGACAGGGAGGCAGCCCCAGCATTTT CASTETGRQPQHF TRBV10-2 few TRBJ1-5 TRBD1
TGCAGTGCTAGAGGTGTCGGAGGGACAGGGGCTACGAACACTGAAGCTTTCTTT CSARGVGGTGATNTEAFF TRBV20-1 NA TRBJ1-1 TRBD1
TGTGCCAGCAGCCGGGTAGGCTCTAACTATGGCTACACCTTC CASSRVGSNYGYTF TRBV3-1 NA TRBJ1-2 NA
TGTGCCAGCAGCTCGGCCTCTCATCCCTCCTCGGGTGAAAAACTGTTTTTT CASSSASHPSSGEKLFF TRBV6-6 NA TRBJ1-4 NA
TGTGCCAGTAGTACTACGACTCGGGGGGTTGAAGCTTTCTTT CASSTTTRGVEAFF TRBV19 NA TRBJ1-1 NA
TGCGCCAGCAGCCAAATGCAGGGGTTTGATGAGCAGTTCTTC CASSQMQGFDEQFF TRBV4-3 NA TRBJ2-1 NA
TGTGCCACCAGCAGACCATCGCGGAACCAGTACTTC CATSRPSRNQYF TRBV15 few TRBJ2-5 NA
TGCAGCGTTCTTTTAGGAGCTGGGGGCTACGAGCAGTACTTC CSVLLGAGGYEQYF TRBV29-1 NA TRBJ2-7 NA
TGTGCCAGCGGCCTTCCGGGACTAGGAAACATTCAGTACTTC CASGLPGLGNIQYF TRBV12-3/TRBV12-4 once TRBJ2-4 TRBD2
TGTGCCAGCGGCCGAGGACGGACCTCCTACAATGAGCAGTACTTC CASGRGRTSYNEQYF TRBV7-2 NA TRBJ2-7 NA
TGCGCCAGCAGCTTGAATGGAGCACAGGAAGAGACCCAGTACTTC CASSLNGAQEETQYF TRBV5-1 NA TRBJ2-5 NA
TGTGCCAGCGCCATGGACCTCGAGGGCACCTACGAGCAGTACTTC CASAMDLEGTYEQYF TRBV6-1 NA TRBJ2-7 NA
TGTGCCAGCACCTCGGGCAGGGGAACCTACGAGCAGTACTTC CASTSGRGTYEQYF TRBV11-2 NA TRBJ2-7 NA
TGCAGTGCAATCGACAATTACGAGCAGTACTTC CSAIDNYEQYF TRBV20-1 many TRBJ2-7 NA
TGTGCCACCAGTGATTCCGGGACTATATACAATGAGCAGTTCTTC CATSDSGTIYNEQFF TRBV24-1 NA TRBJ2-1 TRBD2
TGTGCCAGCAGATACCGGAAGATTGAAAAACTGTTTTTT CASRYRKIEKLFF TRBV6-6 NA TRBJ1-4 NA
TGTGCCAGCAGTTACTCCGGATGGGGTGACGCTTTCTTT CASSYSGWGDAFF TRBV6-2/TRBV6-3 NA TRBJ1-1 NA
TGTGCCATCAGTGAAAACTCTGGAAACACCATATATTTT CAISENSGNTIYF TRBV10-3 NA TRBJ1-3 NA
TGTGCCAGTAGTATAGATGGGGCACACCCTCAAGAGACCCAGTACTTC CASSIDGAHPQETQYF TRBV19 NA TRBJ2-5 NA
TGCGCCAGCAGCTTGGTATTAAGGGGAGGGGGCAATGAGCAGTTCTTC CASSLVLRGGGNEQFF TRBV5-1 few TRBJ2-1 NA
TGTGCCAGCTCACCGGGACAGGGGGCAGGTTTTTATGGCTACACCTTC CASSPGQGAGFYGYTF TRBV18 NA TRBJ1-2 TRBD1
TGTGCCAGCAGCCAAGAAGGAGGGTCCGGTGAGCAGTTCTTC CASSQEGGSGEQFF TRBV4-2 NA TRBJ2-1 NA
TGTGTCGTAACTACGGCAGGGGCGAACACTGAAGCTTTCTTT CVVTTAGANTEAFF TRBV28 NA TRBJ1-1 NA
TGTGCCAGCAGCAGGGGCTTTCGTTCAGTCTACGAGCAGTACTTC CASSRGFRSVYEQYF TRBV5-6 NA TRBJ2-7 NA
TGTGCCAGCAGCGGTCGACTCGGGACAGGAGGCTCCTACGAGCAGTACTTC CASSGRLGTGGSYEQYF TRBV7-9 few TRBJ2-7 TRBD1
TGTGCCAGCAGTCCCCGACAGATTCCGTACTACGAGCAGTACTTC CASSPRQIPYYEQYF TRBV27 once TRBJ2-7 NA
TGTGCCAGCAGCCCCCGGAGCGGCGGGGGACCAGATACGCAGTATTTT CASSPRSGGGPDTQYF TRBV7-9 NA TRBJ2-3 TRBD2
TGTGCCAGCAGCCCAACTCTTGTGGGAACCACCTACAATGAGCAGTTCTTC CASSPTLVGTTYNEQFF TRBV7-8 few TRBJ2-1 NA
TGCGCCAGCAGCGGAGAAGACGGCACAGATACGCAGTATTTT CASSGEDGTDTQYF TRBV5-1 few TRBJ2-3 NA
TGTGCCAGCAATTACAGGGGGCCCGGGGATGGCTACACCTTC CASNYRGPGDGYTF TRBV2 NA TRBJ1-2 TRBD1